The 25 T cell receptor beta chains presented below share a single source sample, sequenced in a study of T cell changes during pregnancy in multiple sclerosis. The method was immunoSEQ multiplex PCR; TCRdb's version includes in-frame clones alone and lacks a portion of them. The repertoire consists of 85,000 to 90,000 clones, with less than 95% occurring once and the leading ten covering about 1.8%. The input for sequencing was peripheral blood, taken in the first trimester of pregnancy. The receptors shown here come from a female donor in good health, enrolled as a control in a pregnancy study.

The V gene is TRBV28, the J gene TRBJ1-2, with a weak D call TRBD1 (6 bases). Trimming removed 8 bases at V and 6 bases at J, with 19 bases between. This CDR3 spans 14 amino acids. Per germline, CDR1 MDHEN and CDR2 SYDVKM. CDR3 nucleotides: TGTGCCAGCGCCAGGGTAGGGGGAAACCATGGCTACACCTTC. This sequence encodes CASARVGGNHGYTF.

The chain has TRBV7-2 and TRBJ1-5; possibly TRBD1 for D (6 bases). The CDR3 covers 15 residues. V gave up 3 bases and J gave up 1 base, with 10 bases separating them. Germline CDR1 reads SGHTA; CDR2 reads FQGNSA. The CDR3 spells CASSFTGTSNQPQHF. DNA of the CDR3: TGTGCCAGCAGCTTTACAGGGACGAGCAATCAGCCCCAGCATTTT. Full variable domain (outside the CDR3, taken from reference TRBV7-2 and TRBJ1-5): GAGVSQSPSNKVTEKGKDVELRCDPISGHTALYWYRQSLGQGLEFLIYFQGNSAPDKSGLPSDRFSAERTGGSVSTLTIQRTQQEDSAVYLCASSFTGTSNQPQHFGDGTRLSIL.

This clone was seen only a few times. The V and J genes are TRBV6-1 and TRBJ1-4, with 7 bases lining up with TRBD1. The CDR3 sequence is 14 residues long. Germline CDR1 is MNHNS and CDR2 is SASEGT. V trimming: 6 bases; J trimming: 4 bases; junction bases outside the gene matches: 5. CDR3 sequence: CASRFRGYNEKLFF. The DNA for the CDR3 is TGTGCCAGCAGGTTCAGGGGGTATAATGAAAAACTGTTTTTT.

The gene calls are TRBV6-6 and TRBJ1-2; D remains unclear. V was trimmed by 0 bases and J by 8 bases, leaving 19 bases between them. The CDR3 has 16 amino acids. The germline CDR1 and CDR2 sequences are MNHNY and SVGAGI (reference sequence). CDR3 residues: CASSYSTYWAPGGYTF. CDR3 bases: TGTGCCAGCAGTTACTCGACATACTGGGCACCAGGCGGCTACACCTTC.

The rearrangement uses TRBV7-3 and TRBJ2-3; 8 bases map to TRBD2. The germline gives CDR1 SGHTA, CDR2 FQGTGA. Germline trimming cut 1 base from V and 5 bases from J; bases unmatched to any gene: 5. This CDR3 contains 15 residues. The CDR3 DNA is TGTGCCAGCAGCTTAAGGGAGCGGGGGCGAGATACGCAGTATTTT. Translating gives CASSLRERGRDTQYF.

This clone was detected only once. This chain uses TRBV18 with TRBJ1-2; 9 bases are a match to TRBD1. The CDR3 totals 13 residues. The germline V gene encodes CDR1 KGHSH and CDR2 LQKENI. Germline trimming cut 7 bases from V and 6 bases from J; bases unmatched to any gene: 6. This chain's CDR3 is CASLRTGVDGYTF. In DNA, the CDR3 is TGTGCCAGCTTACGGACAGGGGTCGATGGCTACACCTTC.

This chain joins TRBV27 and TRBJ2-7, with D perhaps TRBD2 (6 bases). Germline V gives CDR1 MNHEY, CDR2 SMNVEV (reference sequence). The CDR3 consists of 14 residues. Deletions cut 2 bases from V and 1 base from J, with 9 bases between. As DNA, the CDR3 is TGTGCCAGCAGTTTAGCGGGACTGTCCTACGAGCAGTACTTC. Protein product: CASSLAGLSYEQYF.

The rearrangement joins TRBV11-2 to TRBJ2-3; 10 bases fit TRBD2. The germline CDR1 and CDR2 sequences are SGHAT and FQNNGV. CDR3 length: 12 amino acids. V lost 6 bases and J lost 14; bases outside the gene matches: 8. Here the CDR3 reads CASRPTSGAPYF. CDR3 in DNA: TGTGCCAGCAGACCCACTAGCGGGGCTCCGTATTTT.

This chain joins TRBV29-1 and TRBJ1-4; D possibly corresponds to TRBD1 (6 bases). CDR1 and CDR2 from the germline V gene are SQVTM and ANQGSEA. This CDR3 spans 13 amino acids. Between the trimmed V and J ends, which lost 4 bases and 8 bases, there was a span of 14 bases. The CDR3 bases are TGCAGCGTTGGCACCCTGAGGGGGGAAAAACTGTTTTTT. It yields the protein CSVGTLRGEKLFF.

This clone was seen just once. The chain couples TRBV29-1 to TRBJ2-3, with 8 bases aligning to TRBD2. The CDR3 length is 13 residues. The germline gives CDR1 SQVTM, CDR2 ANQGSEA. V was clipped by 1 base and J by 7 bases; unmatched bases: 4. The CDR3 DNA reads TGCAGCGTTGAAGCGGGGGGGCCGAATACGCAGTATTTT. It is translated as CSVEAGGPNTQYF.

V usage is TRBV9 and J usage is TRBJ2-3; possibly TRBD1 for D (7 bases). The CDR3 contains 15 residues. V was clipped by 0 bases and J by 5 bases, with 13 bases between them. Germline V gene data show CDR1 as SGDLS and CDR2 as YYNGEE. The CDR3 here is CASSVVGTAGDTQYF. The CDR3 DNA sequence: TGTGCCAGCAGCGTAGTTGGGACAGCGGGAGATACGCAGTATTTT.

The CDR3 protein is CASSLGRVNEQFF. The CDR3 DNA sequence: TGTGCCAGCAGCTTAGGCCGCGTGAATGAGCAGTTCTTC. The chain employs TRBV7-8 and TRBJ2-1; D call uncertain. Germline V gene lookup returns CDR1 SGHVS and CDR2 FQNEAQ. The V end lost 1 base, the J end lost 7 bases, and 8 bases lay between the germline ends. CDR3 length equals 13 residues.

The chain joins TRBV5-6 to TRBJ1-1; D is perhaps TRBD1 (5 bases). Deletions cut 1 base from V and 1 base from J, with 14 bases between. The V gene's germline CDR1 is SGHDT and CDR2 YYEEEE. CDR3 length equals 16 residues. As DNA, the CDR3 is TGTGCCAGCAGCTTGTGGGGGAGGTGGAGGAACACTGAAGCTTTCTTT. This translates into CASSLWGRWRNTEAFF.

J is TRBJ2-3 and V is TRBV27; D is unresolved. Germline values: CDR1 MNHEY, CDR2 SMNVEV (reference sequence). Between the trimmed V and J ends, which lost 8 bases and 3 bases, there was a span of 6 bases. CDR3 size: 11 residues. The CDR3 region is CASRRTDTQYF. In DNA, the CDR3 is TGTGCCAGCCGCAGGACAGATACGCAGTATTTT.

The V gene is TRBV4-3, the J gene TRBJ1-1, with D tentatively TRBD1 (5 bases). The germline V gene encodes CDR1 LGHNA and CDR2 YSLEER. The CDR3 spans 14 residues. V dropped 1 base and J dropped 0 bases, with 6 bases sitting between them. In DNA form, the CDR3 reads TGCGCCAGCAGCCAAGGACAGCTGAACACTGAAGCTTTCTTT. Its translation is CASSQGQLNTEAFF.

The rearrangement uses TRBV27 and TRBJ2-1; 8 bases are a match to TRBD1. Trimming took 7 bases from V and 4 from J; bases not matched to a gene: 9. The CDR3 runs 15 residues. From germline, CDR1 is MNHEY and CDR2 SMNVEV (reference sequence). For the CDR3, the DNA is TGTGCCAGCATCTTATTTGGGACAGGATACAATGAGCAGTTCTTC. Protein product: CASILFGTGYNEQFF.

The chain recombines TRBV27 with TRBJ2-3; D is perhaps TRBD1 (6 bases). Trimming shortened V by 3 bases and J by 1 base, and 14 bases separated the two germline ends. CDR1 and CDR2 (germline): MNHEY, SMNVEV (reference sequence). The CDR3 is 16 amino acids. As DNA, the CDR3 is TGTGCCAGCAGTTTTTGGTTGGGGGCTGGCACAGATACGCAGTATTTT. As protein: CASSFWLGAGTDTQYF.

The V call is TRBV12-5, the J call TRBJ2-5; D gene uncertain. Germline loops: CDR1 LGHNT, CDR2 FRNRAP. The CDR3 consists of 12 residues. Trimming removed 0 bases from V and 5 bases from J, with 4 bases in between. The CDR3 here is CASGLVLETQYF. The CDR3 nucleotides are TGTGCTAGTGGTTTGGTACTGGAGACCCAGTACTTC.

A single count supports this clone. This sequence joins TRBV7-9 and TRBJ2-1; possibly TRBD1 for D (6 bases). Germline V gene data show CDR1 as SEHNR and CDR2 as FQNEAQ (reference sequence). There are 12 residues in the CDR3. The V end lost 10 bases, the J end lost 1 base, and 8 bases lay between the germline ends. Here the CDR3 reads CATGASYNEQFF. The CDR3 bases are TGTGCCACAGGGGCATCCTACAATGAGCAGTTCTTC.

The chain links TRBV27 to TRBJ2-3, with a weak D call TRBD2 (6 bases). This CDR3 comprises 14 residues. Germline V gene sequence: CDR1 MNHEY, CDR2 SMNVEV (reference sequence). V dropped 6 bases and J dropped 1 base, with 11 bases sitting between them. The CDR3 DNA is TGTGCCAGCAGGGGGAGGCAGGGCACAGATACGCAGTATTTT. Its translation: CASRGRQGTDTQYF.

The rearrangement joins TRBV7-3 to TRBJ1-1, with 10 bases matching TRBD1. V shed 4 bases, J shed 1 base, and the junction held 6 bases outside the gene matches. CDR1 and CDR2 (germline): SGHTA, FQGTGA. This CDR3 is 16 amino acids long. CDR3 coding DNA: TGTGCCAGCAGCTCCGGGACAGGGGTTCCGAACACTGAAGCTTTCTTT. Translation: CASSSGTGVPNTEAFF.

This clone has a single count. V usage is TRBV5-6 and J usage is TRBJ2-3; 7 nucleotides align to TRBD1. Germline CDR1 is SGHDT and CDR2 is YYEEEE. The CDR3 extends over 15 amino acids. V dropped 2 bases and J dropped 0; count of bases not matched to a gene: 3. DNA for the CDR3: TGTGCCAGCAGCTTCGGGACAGCGAGCACAGATACGCAGTATTTT. Residues: CASSFGTASTDTQYF. The full variable domain, rest sourced from reference TRBV5-6 and TRBJ2-3, is DAGVTQSPTHLIKTRGQQVTLRCSPKSGHDTVSWYQQALGQGPQFIFQYYEEEERQRGNFPDRFSGHQFPNYSSELNVNALLLGDSALYLCASSFGTASTDTQYFGPGTRLTVL.

The J gene is TRBJ1-4, the V gene TRBV6-5; 10 nucleotides agree with TRBD1. In germline, CDR1 is MNHEY, CDR2 SVGAGI. V lost 8 bases and J lost 6; bases outside the gene matches: 0. This CDR3 region has 12 residues. Written as DNA, the CDR3 is TGTGCCAGCGGGACAGGGGATGAAAAACTGTTTTTT. Translated, it gives CASGTGDEKLFF.

This clone appeared a single time. The rearrangement links TRBV4-2 to TRBJ1-5; D not certain. Trimming removed 0 bases at V and 2 bases at J, with 5 bases between. Germline-derived CDR1 and CDR2 are LGHNA and YNFKEQ. The CDR3 extends over 14 amino acids. The CDR3 bases are TGTGCCAGCAGCCAAGAAATCGGCAATCAGCCCCAGCATTTT. Its translation is CASSQEIGNQPQHF.

V and J are TRBV27 and TRBJ2-2; 7 bases match TRBD1. CDR3 length: 18 residues. CDR1 and CDR2 from the germline V gene are MNHEY and SMNVEV (reference sequence). J gave up 3 bases and V 3 bases, and 13 bases lay outside the gene matches. CDR3 in amino acids: CASSLTGRETGYTGELFF. DNA of the CDR3: TGTGCCAGCAGTTTGACCGGACGTGAGACAGGGTACACCGGGGAGCTGTTTTTT.